This TCR beta chain was sequenced in a study of blood T cell repertoires in COVID-19. Turning to the study itself: The United States, Italy and Spain were the sources of the acute and convalescent COVID-19 samples. Sample material is recorded as cDNA or gDNA derived from T cells, B-cell-depleted T cells, or PBMCs.

Per the original data handling: Quantification of nucleated cells was approximated via reference gene primer amplification. The assay was immunoSEQ multiplex PCR, and TCRdb's table has in-frame clones only and misses some. V, J and clone size are taken as reported in that table, and D and trimming were inferred from the DNA itself. The table has about 240,000 clones, more than 70% seen once; the top ten hold around 12%. Germline V CDR1 and CDR2: SGHAT, FQNNGV. The CDR3 loop spans 17 amino acids. The V end lost 0 bases, the J end lost 1 base, and 13 bases lay between the germline ends. Sequenced: peripheral blood. This chain uses TRBV11-2 with TRBJ1-5; perhaps TRBD1 as D (6 bases). This TCR came from a man older than 75 with acute or convalescent COVID-19. CDR3 sequence: CASSLDYGGSSNQPQHF. The CDR3 DNA reads TGTGCCAGCAGCTTAGATTATGGGGGCTCGAGCAATCAGCCCCAGCATTTT.